This entry describes one T cell receptor (beta chain). There is no known antigen for this receptor. Base qualities are not recorded, but no much larger clone differs from it by a single base. Whole blood was collected in K2EDTA tubes by collaborating institutions according to the institutions' own protocols. Collaborator samples were shipped for TCRbeta analysis as frozen whole blood, isolated PBMCs, or DNA extracted from either sample type. The immunoSEQ Assay, a bias-controlled multiplex PCR, was used to amplify TCRbeta CDR3 regions from genomic DNA. As for the authors' bioinformatics: Nucleated cell counts per sample were estimated from amplification of reference gene primers within the assay. To quantify the absolute abundance of each unique TCRbeta CDR3 rearrangement, sequence reads were collapsed and filtered. For each sample, productive Simpson clonality was calculated as the square root of Simpson's diversity index across productive rearrangements. TCRdb obtained this table from immuneACCESS and retained in-frame rearrangements with V and J assigned. These tables miss some clones; where compared with another copy, unresolved V genes account for less than half of the shortfall, and the remainder is unexplained. The D gene and trimming were derived from the DNA, and the V and J assignments and clone size from that table. This sample gives roughly 86,000 clones in total; approximately 83% of them show up just once. Of the sample, about 2.1% falls within the top ten clones.

This entry comes from a study of blood T cell repertoires in COVID-19 (dated by TCRdb to 2020 to 2021). With regard to the full study: Collaborator samples came from the United States, Italy and Spain and covered acute and convalescent phases of COVID-19. The prospective study material was composed of cDNA or gDNA derived from T cells, B-cell-depleted T cells, or PBMCs. A de-identified subject ID, COVID-19 status, age in years and sex were almost always included in the sample metadata. Subjects who had been exposed to COVID-19, were actively infected with it, or had recovered from it provided the deeply sampled blood TCRbeta repertoires that made up the dataset. Where available, HLA class I and class II types were obtained from metadata supplied by the sample provider rather than from assay-based typing. A freely available public database, intended as a resource for researchers studying the immune response to SARS-CoV-2, is where the repertoires were released. The samples were drawn from the first 160 participants of the ongoing ImmuneRACE study and from roughly 1,300 subjects provided by 6 global collaborators.

V and J are truncated by 6 bases and 0 bases respectively, leaving an intervening sequence of 9 bases. From cysteine to phenylalanine, the CDR3 is 14 amino acids long. CDR3 DNA only is kept here, 42 bases in frame from base 1. The germline V gene (reference sequence) provides CDR1 LGHDT and CDR2 YNNKEL. General conclusions and limits of the study: How much clinical and demographic metadata was included differed by source and by participant, and the metadata was provided uncurated.

The sample was peripheral blood. The sequence joins TRBV3-1 (or the pseudogene TRBV3-2) to TRBJ1-3, with TRBD1 as a weak D call on 6 bases. The source is a woman in her 70s with acute or convalescent COVID-19. The nucleotide sequence is TGTGCCAGCAGGTTACAGGGCTCTGGAAACACCATATATTTT. It specifies CASRLQGSGNTIYF.